This T cell receptor beta chain emerged from a study of PD-1 blockade in classical Hodgkin lymphoma. Findings and limits, study-wide: A significant rise in TCR diversity was seen by C4D1 for CD4+ cells but not for CD8+ cells. Before treatment, TCR diversity in newly diagnosed patients was reportedly lower than in healthy donors.

Exposure to brentuximab vedotin varied, and each patient had relapsed following autologous stem cell transplantation. The protocol was immunoSEQ multiplex PCR, while the TCRdb copy is restricted to in-frame clones and leaves out a portion. The table includes about 6,500 clones, approximately 75% detected once. This clone occurred a few times. Its specificity is not known. There are 14 residues in the CDR3. Germline V gives CDR1 SNHLY, CDR2 FYNNEI. V gave up 7 bases and J gave up 11 bases, with 23 bases separating them. Material: peripheral blood mononuclear cells (PBMCs), obtained at baseline. The genes are TRBV2 and TRBJ1-1; D possibly corresponds to TRBD1 (5 bases). This clonotype was sampled from a human donor with classical Hodgkin lymphoma. The CDR3 region has the DNA TGTGCCAGCACGAGAGAAGTAGGTCGCGGGGCTGCTTTCTTT. This encodes CASTREVGRGAAFF.